Each of the 3 T cell receptor beta chains below was sequenced from the same sample in a study of blood T cell repertoires in COVID-19. Generated by immunoSEQ multiplex PCR, the TCRdb table keeps only in-frame clones and is missing some. The table records roughly 58,000 clones, roughly 84% of them present only once. The sequenced material came from peripheral blood. Receptors originate from a man in his 70s with active COVID-19.

This clone is medium-sized in the sample. The DNA of the CDR3 is TGTGCCAGCAGCACACAGGGAACAAACACCATATATTTT. Protein: CASSTQGTNTIYF. This chain joins TRBV5-4 and TRBJ1-3, with D possibly matching TRBD1 (6 bases). V lost 4 bases and J lost 6, with 11 bases in between. The germline gives CDR1 SGHNT, CDR2 YYREEE (reference sequence). CDR3 length: 13 amino acids.

The CDR3 reads CASSLPRDRGTYGYTF. DNA of the CDR3: TGTGCCAGCAGTTTACCCAGGGACAGGGGAACCTATGGCTACACCTTC. The chain has TRBV28 and TRBJ1-2, with 10 bases lining up with TRBD1. This CDR3 is 16 amino acids long. V trimming: 2 bases; J trimming: 4 bases; junction bases outside the gene matches: 7. CDR1 and CDR2 from the germline V gene are MDHEN and SYDVKM.

This clone was picked up a small number of times. Other DNA sequences within the sample encode an identical CDR3. The chain couples TRBV6-2 or TRBV6-3 to TRBJ2-3; D ambiguous. The germline gives CDR1 MNHEY, CDR2 SVGEGT. CDR3 length equals 11 residues. Between the trimmed V and J ends, which lost 5 bases and 5 bases, there was a span of 5 bases. In DNA, the CDR3 is TGTGCCAGCAGTCTTCGAGATACGCAGTATTTT. It yields the protein CASSLRDTQYF.